The sequence of this T cell receptor (beta chain) was determined in a study of OX40 agonist ivuxolimab in advanced cancers. Study observations and caveats: The work left the antigen specificity of expanded peripheral T cells undetermined. CD8+ T cells showed, on average, more clonal expansion than CD4+ cells.

Concerning this clone itself: Its antigen is unidentified.

The method was immunoSEQ multiplex PCR; TCRdb's version includes in-frame clones alone and lacks a portion of them. Here the sample spans roughly 90,000 clones, around 88% being singletons. Germline values: CDR1 GTSNPN, CDR2 SVGIG (reference sequence). V lost 5 bases, J lost 1 base, and 5 bases lay in between. This CDR3 spans 11 amino acids. The V gene is TRBV30, the J gene TRBJ1-2; no clear D gene. This receptor was identified in an adult with an advanced solid tumor such as melanoma, head and neck, liver or kidney cancer. Sample: CD4+ or CD8+ T cells sorted from blood, taken in a trial of the OX40 agonist ivuxolimab. The CDR3 here is CAWFFNYGYTF. CDR3 coding DNA: TGTGCCTGGTTTTTTAACTATGGCTACACCTTC.